This is a list of T cell receptor beta chains from one sample in a study of blood T cells in healthy people across ages. Using its own MiXCR run on the 5' RACE reads, TCRdb lists one record per CDR3 protein. This sample has approximately 900,000 distinct CDR3 sequences, with about 44% found just once. The sample comprised blood. Receptors were obtained from a man between 25 and 39 years old in good health. Each CDR3 is given with its conserved first and last residue. A D gene is named only where the DNA matches it firmly. Part of the rows lack a size; the others show once, few, many or a class for expanded clones.

d_gene: TRBD2; v_gene: TRBV12-3/TRBV12-4; j_gene: TRBJ2-1; abundance: -; CDR3nt: TGTGCCAGCAGTTCCGGACTAGACCCCTACAATGAGCAGTTCTTC; CDR3aa: CASSSGLDPYNEQFF
d_gene: -; v_gene: TRBV6-2/TRBV6-3; j_gene: TRBJ2-1; abundance: -; CDR3nt: TGTGCCAGCAGCGGGCCTCAAAGGCGATACAATGAGCAGTTCTTC; CDR3aa: CASSGPQRRYNEQFF
d_gene: -; v_gene: TRBV24-1; j_gene: TRBJ2-7; abundance: few; CDR3nt: TGTGCCACCAGTTACAGGGAATCCGGGACTCTGAGCTCCTACGAGCAGTACTTC; CDR3aa: CATSYRESGTLSSYEQYF
d_gene: -; v_gene: TRBV15; j_gene: TRBJ1-4; abundance: -; CDR3nt: TGTGCCACCAGCAGAGACCAGGGAGGAGTTTTGGAAAAACTGTTTTTT; CDR3aa: CATSRDQGGVLEKLFF
d_gene: TRBD2; v_gene: TRBV5-1; j_gene: TRBJ2-7; abundance: -; CDR3nt: TGCGCCAGCAGCTTAATCCGGGACTACTACTACGAGCAGTACTTC; CDR3aa: CASSLIRDYYYEQYF
d_gene: -; v_gene: TRBV7-9; j_gene: TRBJ2-1; abundance: -; CDR3nt: TGTGCCAGCAGCTTGGGCCGGGTTCCCTCAGTCAATGAGCAGTTCTTC; CDR3aa: CASSLGRVPSVNEQFF
d_gene: -; v_gene: TRBV7-9; j_gene: TRBJ2-7; abundance: -; CDR3nt: TGTGCCAGCAGCTTAGCGACCGACTCCTACGAGCAGTACTTC; CDR3aa: CASSLATDSYEQYF
d_gene: TRBD1; v_gene: TRBV24-1; j_gene: TRBJ2-1; abundance: -; CDR3nt: TGTGCCACCAGTGATTTGCCGGGACAGGGTTCTAATGAGCAGTTCTTC; CDR3aa: CATSDLPGQGSNEQFF
d_gene: -; v_gene: TRBV4-1; j_gene: TRBJ2-2; abundance: -; CDR3nt: TGCGCCAGCAGCCCGGCTCCAGCGAACACCGGGGAGCTGTTTTTT; CDR3aa: CASSPAPANTGELFF
d_gene: -; v_gene: TRBV7-9; j_gene: TRBJ2-2; abundance: -; CDR3nt: TGTGCCAGCAGCCCACAGGACACGAACACCGGGGAGCTGTTTTTT; CDR3aa: CASSPQDTNTGELFF
d_gene: -; v_gene: TRBV7-9; j_gene: TRBJ1-2; abundance: -; CDR3nt: TGTGCCAGCAGCTTAGAGGGTATCTCATCCTATGGCTACACCTTC; CDR3aa: CASSLEGISSYGYTF
d_gene: TRBD1; v_gene: TRBV20-1; j_gene: TRBJ2-2; abundance: -; CDR3nt: TGCAGTGCTTGGACAGGGCCGAACACCGGGGAGCTGTTTTTT; CDR3aa: CSAWTGPNTGELFF
d_gene: -; v_gene: TRBV7-9; j_gene: TRBJ1-2; abundance: few; CDR3nt: TGTGCCAGCAGCTCCTACACGTCCGGTAACTATGGCTACACCTTC; CDR3aa: CASSSYTSGNYGYTF
d_gene: -; v_gene: TRBV9; j_gene: TRBJ2-2; abundance: -; CDR3nt: TGTGCCAGCAGCCCTCAGGGGATCGCCGGGGAGCTGTTTTTT; CDR3aa: CASSPQGIAGELFF
d_gene: -; v_gene: TRBV5-1; j_gene: TRBJ1-4; abundance: -; CDR3nt: TGCGCCAGCAGCTTGGAAGGGGCGGATGAAAAACTGTTTTTT; CDR3aa: CASSLEGADEKLFF
d_gene: TRBD2; v_gene: TRBV6-6; j_gene: TRBJ2-3; abundance: few; CDR3nt: TGTGCCAGCAGTTACACCGGGGGGGATACGCAGTATTTT; CDR3aa: CASSYTGGDTQYF
d_gene: -; v_gene: TRBV12-3/TRBV12-4; j_gene: TRBJ2-7; abundance: once; CDR3nt: TGTGCCAGCAGTGCGTCCTTCTCCTACGAGCAGTACTTC; CDR3aa: CASSASFSYEQYF
d_gene: -; v_gene: TRBV7-2; j_gene: TRBJ1-1; abundance: -; CDR3nt: TGTGCCGGCAGCATCAAGGGAGGGGGGACTGAAGCTTTCTTT; CDR3aa: CAGSIKGGGTEAFF
d_gene: TRBD2; v_gene: TRBV12-3/TRBV12-4; j_gene: TRBJ2-1; abundance: -; CDR3nt: TGTGCCAGCACCGTGGTACTAGCGGGGGGGCCCCAGCAGTTCTTC; CDR3aa: CASTVVLAGGPQQFF
d_gene: -; v_gene: TRBV15; j_gene: TRBJ2-4; abundance: -; CDR3nt: TGTGCCACCAGCAGACAGGGGAGTACCTACGGGCAGTACTTC; CDR3aa: CATSRQGSTYGQYF
d_gene: -; v_gene: TRBV18; j_gene: TRBJ2-7; abundance: -; CDR3nt: TGTGCCAGCTCACTAAGTACCGGGGGCGCCGGGGAGCAGTACTTC; CDR3aa: CASSLSTGGAGEQYF
d_gene: -; v_gene: TRBV24-1; j_gene: TRBJ1-2; abundance: -; CDR3nt: TGTGCCACCAGCGAACAGGGAGTGGGTGGCTACACCTTC; CDR3aa: CATSEQGVGGYTF
d_gene: -; v_gene: TRBV28; j_gene: TRBJ2-5; abundance: few; CDR3nt: TGTGCCAGCAGTTCGGCAGGGGTAAACCAAGAGACCCAGTACTTC; CDR3aa: CASSSAGVNQETQYF
d_gene: -; v_gene: TRBV3-1; j_gene: TRBJ2-4; abundance: -; CDR3nt: TGTGCCAGCAGCCAAGAAGGGGGGGGACCCAAAAACATTCAGTACTTC; CDR3aa: CASSQEGGGPKNIQYF
d_gene: TRBD1; v_gene: TRBV20-1; j_gene: TRBJ1-1; abundance: few; CDR3nt: TGCAGTGCTGTTAATTCTCGGACAGGGCCTAAGGCTTTCTTT; CDR3aa: CSAVNSRTGPKAFF
d_gene: TRBD1; v_gene: TRBV7-8; j_gene: TRBJ2-3; abundance: -; CDR3nt: TGTGCCAGCAGCTTAGAAGGGGGCACAATATCGGTCACAGATACGCAGTATTTT; CDR3aa: CASSLEGGTISVTDTQYF
d_gene: -; v_gene: TRBV6-1; j_gene: TRBJ1-2; abundance: -; CDR3nt: TGTGCCAGCGCGGTAAATTATGGCTACACCTTC; CDR3aa: CASAVNYGYTF